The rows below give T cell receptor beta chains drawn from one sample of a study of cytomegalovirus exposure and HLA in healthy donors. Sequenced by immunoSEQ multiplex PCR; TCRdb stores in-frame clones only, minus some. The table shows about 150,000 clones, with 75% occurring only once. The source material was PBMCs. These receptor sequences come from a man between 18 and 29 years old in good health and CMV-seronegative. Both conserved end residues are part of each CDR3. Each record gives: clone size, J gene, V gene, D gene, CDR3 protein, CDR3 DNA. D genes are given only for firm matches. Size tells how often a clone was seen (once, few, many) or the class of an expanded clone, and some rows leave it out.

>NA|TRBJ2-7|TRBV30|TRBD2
CAWSVPGTSKGEQYF
TGTGCCTGGAGTGTACCCGGGACTAGCAAGGGCGAGCAGTACTTC
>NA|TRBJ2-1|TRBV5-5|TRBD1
CASSRDSLFYNEQFF
TGTGCCAGCAGCCGGGACAGCCTCTTCTACAATGAGCAGTTCTTC
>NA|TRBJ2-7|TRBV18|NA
CASSPSLENEQYF
TGTGCCAGCTCACCTTCACTGGAGAACGAGCAGTACTTC
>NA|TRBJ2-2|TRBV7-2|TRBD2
CASSLRLAGGNTGELFF
TGTGCCAGCAGCTTGAGGCTAGCGGGAGGTAATACCGGGGAGCTGTTTTTT
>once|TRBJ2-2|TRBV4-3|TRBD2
CASSQEGSGRAGELFF
TGCGCCAGCAGCCAAGAGGGTAGCGGGAGAGCCGGGGAGCTGTTTTTT
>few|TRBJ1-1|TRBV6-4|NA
CASSPGPGTEAFF
TGTGCCAGCAGTCCTGGGCCGGGGACTGAAGCTTTCTTT
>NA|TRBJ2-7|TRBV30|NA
CAWSVGGYEQYF
TGTGCCTGGAGTGTAGGGGGATACGAGCAGTACTTC
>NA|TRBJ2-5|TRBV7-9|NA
CATRGVQETQYF
TGTGCCACCAGGGGAGTCCAAGAGACCCAGTACTTC
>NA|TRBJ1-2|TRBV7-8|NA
CASSLPIRGLISYGYTF
TGTGCCAGCAGCTTACCCATCAGGGGCCTTATTAGCTATGGCTACACCTTC
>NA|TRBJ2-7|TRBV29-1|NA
CSVEGEGYEQYF
TGCAGCGTTGAAGGCGAGGGTTACGAGCAGTACTTC
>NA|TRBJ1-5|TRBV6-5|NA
CASSSGHLGPQHF
TGTGCCAGCAGCTCCGGACACCTTGGGCCCCAGCATTTT
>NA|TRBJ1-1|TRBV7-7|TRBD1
CASSPLPLDRDGGAFF
TGTGCCAGCAGCCCCCTACCCCTCGACAGGGACGGCGGAGCTTTCTTT
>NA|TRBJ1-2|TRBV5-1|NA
CASSPRGVNYGYTF
TGCGCCAGCAGCCCCCGGGGAGTGAACTATGGCTACACCTTC
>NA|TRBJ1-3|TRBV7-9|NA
CASSPQRNTIYF
TGTGCCAGCAGCCCCCAAAGAAACACCATATATTTT
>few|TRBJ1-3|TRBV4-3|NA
CASSQERGNTIYF
TGCGCCAGCAGCCAAGAACGGGGAAACACCATATATTTT
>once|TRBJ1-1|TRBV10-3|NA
CAISDREQAEAFF
TGTGCCATCAGTGACAGGGAACAAGCTGAAGCTTTCTTT
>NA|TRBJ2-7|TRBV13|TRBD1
CASSFGQGSHEQYF
TGTGCCAGCAGCTTTGGACAGGGTAGCCACGAGCAGTACTTC
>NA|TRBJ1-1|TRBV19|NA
CASSMIRGTEAFF
TGTGCCAGTAGTATGATCAGGGGTACTGAAGCTTTCTTT
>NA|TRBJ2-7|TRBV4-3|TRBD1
CASSQVRGRGLREQYF
TGCGCCAGCAGCCAAGTGCGGGGCAGGGGGCTCCGCGAGCAGTACTTC
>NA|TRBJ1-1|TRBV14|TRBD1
CASSQLYRGPLRAFF
TGTGCCAGCAGCCAACTATACAGGGGCCCACTGAGGGCTTTCTTT
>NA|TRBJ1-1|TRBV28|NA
CASTTVKTEAFF
TGTGCCAGCACCACTGTTAAGACTGAAGCTTTCTTT
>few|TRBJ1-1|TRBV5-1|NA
CASSPEGDRREAFF
TGCGCCAGCAGCCCCGAGGGGGACCGCCGTGAAGCTTTCTTT
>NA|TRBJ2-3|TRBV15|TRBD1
CATSRDRGTDTQYF
TGTGCCACCAGCAGGGACAGGGGCACAGATACGCAGTATTTT
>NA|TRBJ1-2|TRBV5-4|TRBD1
CASSLGDRGNYGYTF
TGTGCCAGCAGCTTGGGTGACAGGGGTAACTATGGCTACACCTTC
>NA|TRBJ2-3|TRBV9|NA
CASSVGPGDTQYF
TGTGCCAGCAGCGTAGGCCCGGGAGATACGCAGTATTTT
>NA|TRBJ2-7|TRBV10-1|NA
CASSEGLSEQYF
TGCGCCAGCAGTGAGGGGCTGTCGGAGCAGTACTTC
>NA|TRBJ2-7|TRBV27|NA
CASSFRYAYEQYF
TGTGCCAGCAGTTTTCGGTATGCCTACGAGCAGTACTTC
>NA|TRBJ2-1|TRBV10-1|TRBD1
CASSEGQGALDEQFF
TGCGCCAGCAGTGAGGGGCAGGGGGCCCTCGATGAGCAGTTCTTC
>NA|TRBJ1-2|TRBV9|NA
CASSVGSSGLGGYTF
TGTGCCAGCAGCGTAGGGTCCAGCGGGCTTGGTGGCTACACCTTC
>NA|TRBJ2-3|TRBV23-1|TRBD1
CASSQRGTDPTDTQYF
TGCGCCAGCAGTCAGAGAGGGACAGATCCCACAGATACGCAGTATTTT
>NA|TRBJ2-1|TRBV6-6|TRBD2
CASSLAGVTDEQFF
TGTGCCAGCAGTCTAGCGGGAGTTACCGATGAGCAGTTCTTC
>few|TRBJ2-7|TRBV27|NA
CASRRGIYEQYF
TGTGCCAGCCGAAGGGGAATCTACGAGCAGTACTTC
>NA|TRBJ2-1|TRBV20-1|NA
CSARKQQFF
TGCAGTGCTAGGAAGCAGCAGTTCTTC
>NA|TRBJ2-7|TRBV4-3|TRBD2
CASSQGTSGIQYEQYF
TGCGCCAGCAGCCAGGGGACTAGCGGGATTCAGTACGAGCAGTACTTC
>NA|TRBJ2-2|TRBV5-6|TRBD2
CASSLLAGARTGELFF
TGTGCCAGCAGCTTACTAGCGGGAGCTCGCACCGGGGAGCTGTTTTTT
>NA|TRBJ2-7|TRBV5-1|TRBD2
CASSPTSGRASGAHEQYF
TGCGCCAGCAGTCCTACTAGCGGGAGAGCTTCAGGGGCCCACGAGCAGTACTTC
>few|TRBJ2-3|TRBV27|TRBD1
CASSSDRLATDTQYF
TGTGCCAGCAGTTCGGACAGGCTCGCCACAGATACGCAGTATTTT
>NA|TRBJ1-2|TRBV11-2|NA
CASSSVKGSLADGYTF
TGTGCCAGCAGCTCCGTAAAAGGGAGTCTGGCGGATGGCTACACCTTC
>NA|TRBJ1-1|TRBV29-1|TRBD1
CSGGQGRPEAFF
TGCAGCGGTGGACAGGGGCGTCCTGAAGCTTTCTTT
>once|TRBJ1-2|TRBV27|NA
CASSLGSGGGNYGYTF
TGTGCCAGCAGTTTGGGTTCCGGGGGAGGAAACTATGGCTACACCTTC